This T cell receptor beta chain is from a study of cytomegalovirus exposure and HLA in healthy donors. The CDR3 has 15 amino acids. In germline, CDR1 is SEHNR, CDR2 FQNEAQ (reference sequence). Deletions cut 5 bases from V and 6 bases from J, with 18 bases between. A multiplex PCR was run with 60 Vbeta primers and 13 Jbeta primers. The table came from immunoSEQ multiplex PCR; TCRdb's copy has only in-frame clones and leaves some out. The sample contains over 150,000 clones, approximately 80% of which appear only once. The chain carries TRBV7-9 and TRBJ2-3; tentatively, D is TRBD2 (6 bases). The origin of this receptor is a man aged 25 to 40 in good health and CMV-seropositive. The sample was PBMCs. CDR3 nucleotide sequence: TGTGCCAGCAGCCCCGGGACCGTTGGGGGGGATACGCAGTATTTT. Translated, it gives CASSPGTVGGDTQYF.